This T cell receptor (beta chain) was sequenced during a study of T-cell reconstitution after alpha-beta-depleted transplantation in children (dated by TCRdb to the mid-2010s). About the full investigation: T-cell immune reconstitution after TCRalphabeta/CD19-depleted allogeneic hematopoietic cell transplantation in children was quantitatively tracked in the study by means of TCR repertoire profiling.

This clonotype was recorded at least ten times. No antigen is known for it. No per-base quality is available; no much larger clone lies one base away. CDR1 and CDR2 (LGHNA, YSLEER) derive from the germline V gene. The CDR3 runs 16 residues from the cysteine to the phenylalanine. The read is trimmed to its CDR3 DNA, 48 bases read in frame from base 1. V is shortened by 3 bases, J by 6 bases, and the region joining them spans 17 bases. The library was produced with PCR. Sequenced on an Illumina HiSeq 2500. TCR libraries were prepared with molecular barcoding, using unique molecular identifiers to normalize TCRbeta repertoire quantification. TCRdb cleaned the public reads at Q25 with fastp, built clones with MiXCR and kept in-frame beta chains. Each entry merges the rows of one CDR3 protein and shows their most common DNA and genes. The sample table contains some 490,000 distinct CDR3 sequences; only one count was recorded for under 15% of them. Clones ranked in the top ten supply around 5.8% of the sample.

The TCR comes from a human donor who donated a stem cell graft to a child with combined immunodeficiency. This chain is built from TRBV4-3 and TRBJ2-2; TRBD2 might be the D gene, on 7 matching bases. The specimen was PBMCs from the stem cell graft donor, collected from the stem cell graft. The sequenced DNA: TGCGCCAGCAGCCAGGATACGGGGGGCAGGTCCGGGGAGCTGTTTTTT. This translates into CASSQDTGGRSGELFF.